This record looks at one T cell receptor beta chain sequence and its context. Its target antigen remains unknown. Base quality data are lacking; no much larger clone is found one base away. This sample was included in a study of control samples from healthy donors and cancer patients (TCRdb year 2020). The CDR3, cysteine through phenylalanine, is 13 amino acids long. The retained sequence is limited to the CDR3, 39 bases, with the frame set at the first base. CDR1 and CDR2 (MNHEY, SVGAGI) derive from the germline V gene. V and J lose 11 bases and 0 bases, and a span of 14 bases separates them. Library preparation used the immunoSEQ multiplex PCR assay. Imported from immuneACCESS, the table was reduced by TCRdb to in-frame sequences with V and J called. These copies leave out some clones; in studies compared against another copy, an unresolved V gene accounts for under half, and the cause of the remainder is not known. The sample profile shows 85,000 to 95,000 clones; about 88% of them were found once. The ten top clones hold approximately 14% of the sample.

The sequence was collected from an older woman in good health. The sample consisted of blood. The sequence links TRBV6-5 to TRBJ2-7; TRBD1 is possibly the D segment (6 matching bases). CDR3 loop: CAGARTASYEQYF. The nucleotide sequence reads TGTGCCGGCGCTCGGACAGCCTCCTACGAGCAGTACTTC.